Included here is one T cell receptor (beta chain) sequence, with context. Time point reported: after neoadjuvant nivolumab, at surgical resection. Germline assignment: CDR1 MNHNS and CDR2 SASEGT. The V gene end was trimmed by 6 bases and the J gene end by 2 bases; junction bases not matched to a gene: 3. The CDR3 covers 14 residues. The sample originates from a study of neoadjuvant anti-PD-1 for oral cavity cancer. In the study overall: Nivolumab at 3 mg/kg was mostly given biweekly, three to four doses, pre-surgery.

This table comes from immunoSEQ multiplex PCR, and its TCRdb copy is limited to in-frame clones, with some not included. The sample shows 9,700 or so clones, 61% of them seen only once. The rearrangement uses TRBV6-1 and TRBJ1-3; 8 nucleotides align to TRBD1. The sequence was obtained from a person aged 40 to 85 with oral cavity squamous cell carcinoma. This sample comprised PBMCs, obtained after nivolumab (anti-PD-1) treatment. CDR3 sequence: CASRLQGAGNTIYF. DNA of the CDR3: TGTGCCAGCAGGCTACAGGGGGCTGGAAACACCATATATTTT.